Listed below are T cell receptor beta chains from one sample, sequenced in a study of T cell responses to AZD1222 COVID-19 vaccine. TCRdb's copy holds only in-frame clones and misses some; the assay was immunoSEQ multiplex PCR. The profile shows fewer than 200,000 clones, roughly 92% of them singletons. The specimen was peripheral blood, collected 28 days after the second AZD1222 dose. Every receptor here comes from an adult who received the AZD1222 COVID-19 vaccine. The CDR3 runs from the conserved cysteine through the conserved F or W. The D gene is left open where the match is weak. Clone size is given for some rows only: seen once, a few or many times, or a class if the clone is expanded.

j_call v_call d_call clone_size cdr3_nt cdr3_aa
TRBJ1-1 TRBV12-1 NA NA TGTGCCAGCAGCCCCATCCGGACAGGGAACACTGAAGCTTTCTTT CASSPIRTGNTEAFF
TRBJ2-7 TRBV27 NA NA TGTGCCAGCAGTTTAGGCCCAGGGGTCTACGAGCAGTACTTC CASSLGPGVYEQYF
TRBJ1-5 TRBV7-2 NA NA TGTGCCAGCAGCTTAGGGGCCGGGACCCTGAGGCATTTT CASSLGAGTLRHF
TRBJ1-1 TRBV6-6 TRBD1 NA TGTGCCAGCAGATACAGGGGCCAGAACACTGAAGCTTTCTTT CASRYRGQNTEAFF
TRBJ2-1 TRBV7-2 TRBD2 NA TGTGCCAGCAGCGCCGGACTAGCGGGGGGTTTTCTACGGGATGAGCAGTTCTTC CASSAGLAGGFLRDEQFF
TRBJ1-2 TRBV5-5 NA NA TGTGCCAGCAGCTTATCGGTTGCCCTCGAGGGCTACACCTTC CASSLSVALEGYTF
TRBJ1-4 TRBV18 NA NA TGTGCCAGCTCCCGGGAGGGCAGACAAAATGAAAAACTGTTTTTT CASSREGRQNEKLFF
TRBJ2-1 TRBV9 NA NA TGTGCCAGCAGCGTAACCCCCCTGGGTGTCAATGAGCAGTTCTTC CASSVTPLGVNEQFF
TRBJ2-3 TRBV19 TRBD2 NA TGTGCCAGTAGTATAGGTCTAGCGGGAGTTATCGCAGATACGCAGTATTTT CASSIGLAGVIADTQYF
TRBJ2-3 TRBV7-9 NA once TGTGCCAGCAGCTTTACGGGCCCAGATACGCAGTATTTT CASSFTGPDTQYF
TRBJ2-7 TRBV19 NA NA TGTGCCAGTAGTATCTTCCCCCCCGGCGAGCAGTACTTC CASSIFPPGEQYF